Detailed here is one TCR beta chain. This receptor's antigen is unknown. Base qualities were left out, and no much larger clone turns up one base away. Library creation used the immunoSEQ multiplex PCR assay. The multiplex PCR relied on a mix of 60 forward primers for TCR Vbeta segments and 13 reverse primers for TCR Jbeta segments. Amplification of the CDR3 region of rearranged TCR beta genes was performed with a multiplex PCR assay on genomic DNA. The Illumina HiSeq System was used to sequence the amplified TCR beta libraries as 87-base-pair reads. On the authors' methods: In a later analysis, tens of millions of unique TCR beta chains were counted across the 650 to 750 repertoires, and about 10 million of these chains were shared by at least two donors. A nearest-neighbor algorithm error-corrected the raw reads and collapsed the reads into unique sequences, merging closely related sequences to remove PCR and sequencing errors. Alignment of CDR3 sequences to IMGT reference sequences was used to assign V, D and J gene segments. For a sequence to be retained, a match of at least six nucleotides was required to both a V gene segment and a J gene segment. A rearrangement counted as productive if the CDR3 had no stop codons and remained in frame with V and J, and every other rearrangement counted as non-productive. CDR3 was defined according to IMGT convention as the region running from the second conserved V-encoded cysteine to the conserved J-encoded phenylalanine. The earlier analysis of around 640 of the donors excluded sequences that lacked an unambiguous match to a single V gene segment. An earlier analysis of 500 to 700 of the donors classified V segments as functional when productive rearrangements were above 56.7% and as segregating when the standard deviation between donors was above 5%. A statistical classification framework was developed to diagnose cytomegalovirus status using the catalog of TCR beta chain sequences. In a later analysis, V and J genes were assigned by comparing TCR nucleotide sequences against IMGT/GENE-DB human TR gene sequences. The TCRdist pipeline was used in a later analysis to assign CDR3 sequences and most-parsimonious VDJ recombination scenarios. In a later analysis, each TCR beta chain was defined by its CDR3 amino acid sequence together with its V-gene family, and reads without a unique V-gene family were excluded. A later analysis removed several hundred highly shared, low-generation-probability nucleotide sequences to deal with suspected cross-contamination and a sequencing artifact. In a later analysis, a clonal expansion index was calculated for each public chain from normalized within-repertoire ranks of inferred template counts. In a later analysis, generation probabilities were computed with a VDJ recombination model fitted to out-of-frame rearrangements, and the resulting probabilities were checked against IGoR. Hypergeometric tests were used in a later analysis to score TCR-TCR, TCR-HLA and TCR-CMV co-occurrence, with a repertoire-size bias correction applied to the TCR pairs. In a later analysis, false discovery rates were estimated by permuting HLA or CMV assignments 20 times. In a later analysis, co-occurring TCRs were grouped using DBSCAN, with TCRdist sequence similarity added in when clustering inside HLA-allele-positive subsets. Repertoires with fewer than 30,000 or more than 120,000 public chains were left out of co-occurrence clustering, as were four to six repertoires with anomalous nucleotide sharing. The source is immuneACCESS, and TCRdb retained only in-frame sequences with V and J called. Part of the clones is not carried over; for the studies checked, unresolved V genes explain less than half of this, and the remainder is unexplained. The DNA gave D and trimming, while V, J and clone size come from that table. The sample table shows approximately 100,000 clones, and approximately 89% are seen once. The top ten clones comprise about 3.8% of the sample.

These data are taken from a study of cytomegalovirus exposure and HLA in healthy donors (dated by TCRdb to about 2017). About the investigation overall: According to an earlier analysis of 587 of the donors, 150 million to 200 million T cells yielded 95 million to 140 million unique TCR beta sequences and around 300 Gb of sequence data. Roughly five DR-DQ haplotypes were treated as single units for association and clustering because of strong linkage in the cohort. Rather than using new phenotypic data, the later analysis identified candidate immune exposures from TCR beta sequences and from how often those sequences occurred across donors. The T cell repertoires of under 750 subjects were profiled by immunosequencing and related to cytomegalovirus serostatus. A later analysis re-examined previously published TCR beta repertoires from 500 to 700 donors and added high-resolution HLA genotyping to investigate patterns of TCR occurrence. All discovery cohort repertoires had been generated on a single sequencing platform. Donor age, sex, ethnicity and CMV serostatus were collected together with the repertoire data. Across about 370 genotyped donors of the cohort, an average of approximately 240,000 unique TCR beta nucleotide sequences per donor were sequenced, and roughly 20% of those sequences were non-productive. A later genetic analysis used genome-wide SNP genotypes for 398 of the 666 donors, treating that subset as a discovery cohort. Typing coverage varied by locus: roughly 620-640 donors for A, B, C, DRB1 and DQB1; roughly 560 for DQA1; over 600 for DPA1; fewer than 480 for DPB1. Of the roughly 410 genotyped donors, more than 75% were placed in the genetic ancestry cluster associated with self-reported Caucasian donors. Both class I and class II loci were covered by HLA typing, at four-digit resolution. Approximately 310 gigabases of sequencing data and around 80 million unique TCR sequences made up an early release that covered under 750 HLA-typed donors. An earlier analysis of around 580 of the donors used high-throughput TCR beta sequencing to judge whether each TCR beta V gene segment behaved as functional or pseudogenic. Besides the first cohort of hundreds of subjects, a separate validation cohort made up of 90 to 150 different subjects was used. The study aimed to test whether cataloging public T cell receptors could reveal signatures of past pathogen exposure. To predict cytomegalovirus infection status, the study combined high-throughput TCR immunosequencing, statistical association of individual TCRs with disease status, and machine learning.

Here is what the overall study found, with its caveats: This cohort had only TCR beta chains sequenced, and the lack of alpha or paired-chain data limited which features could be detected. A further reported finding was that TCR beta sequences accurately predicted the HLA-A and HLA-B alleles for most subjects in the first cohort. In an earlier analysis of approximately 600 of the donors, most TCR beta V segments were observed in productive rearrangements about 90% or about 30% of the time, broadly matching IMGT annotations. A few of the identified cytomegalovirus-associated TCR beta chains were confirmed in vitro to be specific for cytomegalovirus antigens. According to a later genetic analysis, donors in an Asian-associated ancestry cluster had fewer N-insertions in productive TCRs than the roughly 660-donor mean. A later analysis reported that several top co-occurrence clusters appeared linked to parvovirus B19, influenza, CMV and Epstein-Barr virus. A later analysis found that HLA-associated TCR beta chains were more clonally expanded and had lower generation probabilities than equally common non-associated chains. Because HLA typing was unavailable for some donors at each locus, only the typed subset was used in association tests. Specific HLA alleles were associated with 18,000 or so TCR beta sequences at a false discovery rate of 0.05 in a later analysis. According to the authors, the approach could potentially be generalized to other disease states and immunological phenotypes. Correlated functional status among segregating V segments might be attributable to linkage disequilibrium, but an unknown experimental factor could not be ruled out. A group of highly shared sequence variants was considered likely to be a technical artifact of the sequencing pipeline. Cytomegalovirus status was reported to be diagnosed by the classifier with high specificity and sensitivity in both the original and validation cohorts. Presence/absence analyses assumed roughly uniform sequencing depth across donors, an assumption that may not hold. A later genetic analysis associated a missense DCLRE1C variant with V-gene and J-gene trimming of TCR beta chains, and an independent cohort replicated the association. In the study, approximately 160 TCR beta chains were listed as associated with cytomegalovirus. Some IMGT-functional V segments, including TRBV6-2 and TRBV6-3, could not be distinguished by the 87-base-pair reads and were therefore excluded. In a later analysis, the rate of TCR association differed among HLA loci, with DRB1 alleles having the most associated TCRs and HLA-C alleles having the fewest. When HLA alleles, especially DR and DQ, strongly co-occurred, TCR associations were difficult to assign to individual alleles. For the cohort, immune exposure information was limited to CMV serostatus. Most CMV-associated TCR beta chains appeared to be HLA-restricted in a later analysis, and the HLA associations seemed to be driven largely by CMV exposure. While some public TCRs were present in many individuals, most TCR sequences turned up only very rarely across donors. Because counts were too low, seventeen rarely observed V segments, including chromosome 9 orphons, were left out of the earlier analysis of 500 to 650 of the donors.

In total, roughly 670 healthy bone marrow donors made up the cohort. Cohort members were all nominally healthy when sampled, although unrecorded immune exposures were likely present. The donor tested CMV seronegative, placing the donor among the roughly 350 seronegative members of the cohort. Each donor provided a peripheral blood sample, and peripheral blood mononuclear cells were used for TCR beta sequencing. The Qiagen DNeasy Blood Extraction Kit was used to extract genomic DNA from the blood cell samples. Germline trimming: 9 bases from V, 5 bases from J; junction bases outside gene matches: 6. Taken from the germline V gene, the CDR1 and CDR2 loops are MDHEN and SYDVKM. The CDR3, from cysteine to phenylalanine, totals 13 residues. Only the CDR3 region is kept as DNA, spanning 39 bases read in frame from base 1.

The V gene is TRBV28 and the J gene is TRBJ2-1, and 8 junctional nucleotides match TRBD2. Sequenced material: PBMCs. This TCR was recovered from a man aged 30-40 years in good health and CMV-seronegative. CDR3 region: CASHYSGDNEQFF. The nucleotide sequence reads TGTGCCAGTCACTATAGCGGGGACAATGAGCAGTTCTTC.